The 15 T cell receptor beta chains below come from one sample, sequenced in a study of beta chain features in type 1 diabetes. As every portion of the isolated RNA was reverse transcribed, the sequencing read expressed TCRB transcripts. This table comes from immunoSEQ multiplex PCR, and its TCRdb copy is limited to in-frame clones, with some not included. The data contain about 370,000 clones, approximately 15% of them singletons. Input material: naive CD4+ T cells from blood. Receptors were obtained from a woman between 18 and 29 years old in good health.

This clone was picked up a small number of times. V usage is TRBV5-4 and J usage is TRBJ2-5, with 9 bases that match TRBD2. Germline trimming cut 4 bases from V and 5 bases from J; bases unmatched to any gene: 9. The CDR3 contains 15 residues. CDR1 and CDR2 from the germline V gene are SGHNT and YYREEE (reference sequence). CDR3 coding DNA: TGTGCCAGCAGCCCTTGGGCTAGCGGGACGGAGACCCAGTACTTC. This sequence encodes CASSPWASGTETQYF.

DNA of the CDR3: TGTGCCAGCAGCGTAGTAGGGGGTTCGGACACTGAAGCTTTCTTT. This codes for CASSVVGGSDTEAFF. The V gene is TRBV9, the J gene TRBJ1-1, with D tentatively TRBD1 (6 bases). Trimming removed 0 bases from V and 3 bases from J, with 12 bases in between. The CDR3 consists of 15 residues. The germline V gene has CDR1 SGDLS and CDR2 YYNGEE.

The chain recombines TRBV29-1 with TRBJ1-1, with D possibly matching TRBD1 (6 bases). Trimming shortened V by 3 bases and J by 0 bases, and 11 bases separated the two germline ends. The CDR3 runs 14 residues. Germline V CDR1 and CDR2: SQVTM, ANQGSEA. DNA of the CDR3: TGCAGCGTTGAGGGGGCGCGGATGAACACTGAAGCTTTCTTT. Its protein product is CSVEGARMNTEAFF.

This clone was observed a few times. CDR3 in DNA: TGTGCCAGCAGCTTTGGAGATGAGCAGTACTTC. Residues: CASSFGDEQYF. The chain recombines TRBV11-2 with TRBJ2-7; unclear D gene. The CDR3 runs 11 residues. Looked up from germline, CDR1 is SGHAT and CDR2 is FQNNGV. V was trimmed by 3 bases and J by 7 bases, leaving 7 bases between them.

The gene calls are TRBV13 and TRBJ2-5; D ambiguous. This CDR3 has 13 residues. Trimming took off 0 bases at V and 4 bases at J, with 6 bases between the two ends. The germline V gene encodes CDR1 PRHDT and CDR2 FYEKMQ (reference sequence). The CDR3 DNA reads TGTGCCAGCAGCTTAGGGGGCAGAGAGACCCAGTACTTC. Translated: CASSLGGRETQYF.

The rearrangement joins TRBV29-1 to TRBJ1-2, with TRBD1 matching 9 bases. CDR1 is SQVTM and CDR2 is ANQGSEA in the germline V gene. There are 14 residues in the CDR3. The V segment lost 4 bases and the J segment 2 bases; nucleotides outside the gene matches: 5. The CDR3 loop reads CSVGVQGANYGYTF. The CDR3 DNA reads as TGCAGCGTTGGAGTACAGGGGGCGAACTATGGCTACACCTTC.

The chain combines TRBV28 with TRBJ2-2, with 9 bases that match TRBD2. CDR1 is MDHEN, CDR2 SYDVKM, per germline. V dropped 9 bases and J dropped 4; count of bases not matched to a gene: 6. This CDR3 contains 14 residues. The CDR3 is CASCSGSGTGELFF. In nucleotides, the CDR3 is TGTGCCAGTTGTAGCGGGAGTGGCACCGGGGAGCTGTTTTTT.

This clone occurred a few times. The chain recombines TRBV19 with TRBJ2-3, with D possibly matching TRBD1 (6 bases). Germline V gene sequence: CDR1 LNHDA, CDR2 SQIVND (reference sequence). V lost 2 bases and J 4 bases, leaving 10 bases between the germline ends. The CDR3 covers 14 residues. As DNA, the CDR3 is TGTGCCAGTAGTATAAACAGGGAGTCAGATACGCAGTATTTT. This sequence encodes CASSINRESDTQYF.

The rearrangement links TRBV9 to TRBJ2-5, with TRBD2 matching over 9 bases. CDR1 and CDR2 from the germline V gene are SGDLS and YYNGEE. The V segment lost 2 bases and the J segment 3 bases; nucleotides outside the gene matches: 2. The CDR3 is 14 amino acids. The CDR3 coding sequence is TGTGCCAGCAGCGTGTCTAGCGGGGAAGAGACCCAGTACTTC. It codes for CASSVSSGEETQYF.

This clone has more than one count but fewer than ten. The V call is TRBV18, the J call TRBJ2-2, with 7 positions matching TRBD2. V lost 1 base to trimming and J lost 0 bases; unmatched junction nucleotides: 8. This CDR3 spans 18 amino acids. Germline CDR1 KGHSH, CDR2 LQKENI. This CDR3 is CASSPRSSSGANTGELFF. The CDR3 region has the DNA TGTGCCAGCTCACCACGTAGTTCTAGCGGAGCGAACACCGGGGAGCTGTTTTTT. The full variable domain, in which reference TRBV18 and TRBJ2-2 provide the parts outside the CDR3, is NAGVMQNPRHLVRRRGQEARLRCSPMKGHSHVYWYRQLPEEGLKFMVYLQKENIIDESGMPKERFSAEFPKEGPSILRIQQVVRGDSAAYFCASSPRSSSGANTGELFFGEGSRLTVL.

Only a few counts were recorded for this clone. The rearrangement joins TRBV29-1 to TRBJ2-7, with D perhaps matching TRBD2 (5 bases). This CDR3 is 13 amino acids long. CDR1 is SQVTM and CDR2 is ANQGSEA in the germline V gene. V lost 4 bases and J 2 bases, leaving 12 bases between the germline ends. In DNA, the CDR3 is TGCAGCGTTGGGCTAGCCCTCACCTACGAGCAGTACTTC. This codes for CSVGLALTYEQYF.

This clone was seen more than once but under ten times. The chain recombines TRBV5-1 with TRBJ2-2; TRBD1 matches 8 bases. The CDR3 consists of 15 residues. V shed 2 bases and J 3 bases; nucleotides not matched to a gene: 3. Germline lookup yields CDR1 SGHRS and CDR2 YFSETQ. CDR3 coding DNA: TGCGCCAGCAGCTTAGCAGGGGGCGACACCGGGGAGCTGTTTTTT. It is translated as CASSLAGGDTGELFF.

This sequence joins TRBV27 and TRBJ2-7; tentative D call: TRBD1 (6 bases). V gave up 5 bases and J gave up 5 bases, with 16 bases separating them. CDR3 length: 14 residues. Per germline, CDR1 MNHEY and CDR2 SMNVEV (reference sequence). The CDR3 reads CASSLRLGTNEQYF. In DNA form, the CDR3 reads TGTGCCAGCAGTCTCCGACTCGGGACAAACGAGCAGTACTTC.

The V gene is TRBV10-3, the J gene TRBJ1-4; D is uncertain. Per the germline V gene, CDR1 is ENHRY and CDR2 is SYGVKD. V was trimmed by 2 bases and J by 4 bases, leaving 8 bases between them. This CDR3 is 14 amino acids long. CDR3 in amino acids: CAISERQINEKLFF. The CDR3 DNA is TGTGCCATCAGTGAGCGACAAATTAATGAAAAACTGTTTTTT.

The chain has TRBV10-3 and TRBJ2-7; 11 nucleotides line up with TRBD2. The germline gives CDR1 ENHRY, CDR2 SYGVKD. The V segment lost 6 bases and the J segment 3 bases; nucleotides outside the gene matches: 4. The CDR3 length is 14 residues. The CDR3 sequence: CAIRETSGIYEQYF. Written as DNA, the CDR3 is TGTGCCATCAGGGAGACTAGCGGGATCTACGAGCAGTACTTC.